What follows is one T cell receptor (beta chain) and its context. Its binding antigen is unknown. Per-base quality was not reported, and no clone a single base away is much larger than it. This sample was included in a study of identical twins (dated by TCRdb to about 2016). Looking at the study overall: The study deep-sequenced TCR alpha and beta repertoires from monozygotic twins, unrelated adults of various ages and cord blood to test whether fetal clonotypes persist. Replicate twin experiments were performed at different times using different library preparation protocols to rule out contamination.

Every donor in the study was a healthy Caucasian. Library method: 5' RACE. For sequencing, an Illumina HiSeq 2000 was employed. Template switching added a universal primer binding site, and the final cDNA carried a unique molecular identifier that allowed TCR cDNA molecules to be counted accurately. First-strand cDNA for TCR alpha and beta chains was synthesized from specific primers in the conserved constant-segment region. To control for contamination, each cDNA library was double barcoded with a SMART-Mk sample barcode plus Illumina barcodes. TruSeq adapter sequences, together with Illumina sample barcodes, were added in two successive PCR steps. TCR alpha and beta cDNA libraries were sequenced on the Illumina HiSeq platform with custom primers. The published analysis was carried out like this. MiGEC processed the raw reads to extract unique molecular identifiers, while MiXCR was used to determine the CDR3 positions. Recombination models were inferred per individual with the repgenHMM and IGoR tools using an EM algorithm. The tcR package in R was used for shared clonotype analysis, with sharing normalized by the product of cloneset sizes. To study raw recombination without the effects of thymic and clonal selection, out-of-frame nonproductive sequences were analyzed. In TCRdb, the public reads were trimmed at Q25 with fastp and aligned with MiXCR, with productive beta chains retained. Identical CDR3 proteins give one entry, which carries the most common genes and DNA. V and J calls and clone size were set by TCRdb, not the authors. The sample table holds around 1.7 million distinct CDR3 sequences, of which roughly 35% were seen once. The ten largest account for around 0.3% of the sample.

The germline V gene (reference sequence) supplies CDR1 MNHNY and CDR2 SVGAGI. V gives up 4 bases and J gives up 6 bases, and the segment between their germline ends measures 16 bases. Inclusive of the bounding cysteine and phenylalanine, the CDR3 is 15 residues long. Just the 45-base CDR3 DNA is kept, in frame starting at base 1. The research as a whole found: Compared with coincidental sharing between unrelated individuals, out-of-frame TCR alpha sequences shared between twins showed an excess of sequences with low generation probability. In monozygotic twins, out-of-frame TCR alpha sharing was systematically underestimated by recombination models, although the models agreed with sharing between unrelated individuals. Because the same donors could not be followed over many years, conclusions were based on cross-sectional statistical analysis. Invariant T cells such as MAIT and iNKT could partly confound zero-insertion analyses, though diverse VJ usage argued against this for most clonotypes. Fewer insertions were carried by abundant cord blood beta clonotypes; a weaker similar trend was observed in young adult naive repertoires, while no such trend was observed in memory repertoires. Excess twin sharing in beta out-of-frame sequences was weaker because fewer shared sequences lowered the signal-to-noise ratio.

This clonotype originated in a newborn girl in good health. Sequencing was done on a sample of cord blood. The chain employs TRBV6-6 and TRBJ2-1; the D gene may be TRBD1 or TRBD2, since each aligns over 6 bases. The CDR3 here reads CASSSLKGGSNEQFF. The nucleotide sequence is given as TGTGCCAGCAGTTCACTCAAGGGGGGATCCAATGAGCAGTTCTTC.